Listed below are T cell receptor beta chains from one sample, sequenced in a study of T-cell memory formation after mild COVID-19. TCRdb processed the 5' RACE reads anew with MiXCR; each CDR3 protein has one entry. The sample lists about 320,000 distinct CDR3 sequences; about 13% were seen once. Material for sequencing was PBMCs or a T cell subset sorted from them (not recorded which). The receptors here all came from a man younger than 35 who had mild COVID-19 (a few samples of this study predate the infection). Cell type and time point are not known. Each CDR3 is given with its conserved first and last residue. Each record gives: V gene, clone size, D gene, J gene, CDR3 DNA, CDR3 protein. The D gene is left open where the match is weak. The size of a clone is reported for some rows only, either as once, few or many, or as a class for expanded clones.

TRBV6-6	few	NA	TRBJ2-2	TGTGCCAGCAGTGGGGGGGCCCCCGGGGAGCTGTTTTTT	CASSGGAPGELFF
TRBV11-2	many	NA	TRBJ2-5	TGTGCCAGCATTCAAGGGGCTGGGGCCCAGTACTTC	CASIQGAGAQYF
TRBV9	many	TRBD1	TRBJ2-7	TGTGCCAGCAGCGTGGGCAGGGGGTCCTCCTACGAGCAGTACTTC	CASSVGRGSSYEQYF
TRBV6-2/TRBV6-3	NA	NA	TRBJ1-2	TGTGCCAGCAGTTATTCGGCAAACTATGGCTACACCTTC	CASSYSANYGYTF
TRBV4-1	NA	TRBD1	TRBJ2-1	TGCGCCAGCAGCCAGGCCGACAGGGTGAATGAGCAGTTCTTC	CASSQADRVNEQFF
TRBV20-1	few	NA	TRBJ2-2	TGCAGTGCTATCACGAACACCGGGGAGCTGTTTTTT	CSAITNTGELFF
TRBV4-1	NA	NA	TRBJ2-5	TGCGCCAGCAGCCAAGTGGCGGGACAAAAAGAGACCCAGTACTTC	CASSQVAGQKETQYF
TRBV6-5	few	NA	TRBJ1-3	TGTGCCAGCAGTTACTCACAGGCCGCTGGAAACACCATATATTTT	CASSYSQAAGNTIYF
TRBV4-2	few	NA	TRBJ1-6	TGTGCCAGCAGCCCGGGCAGGAGCTCCTATAATTCACCCCTCCACTTT	CASSPGRSSYNSPLHF
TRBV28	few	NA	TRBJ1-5	TGTGCCAGCATTCCGGGAGAAGGGCAGCCCCAGCATTTT	CASIPGEGQPQHF
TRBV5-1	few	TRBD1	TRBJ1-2	TGCGCCAGCAGCGCCCCGGGACAGAAAGGAGGCTACACCTTC	CASSAPGQKGGYTF
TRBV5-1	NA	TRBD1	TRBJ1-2	TGCGCCAGCAGGCGGACGGACAGGGCGACCAACTATGGCTACACCTTC	CASRRTDRATNYGYTF
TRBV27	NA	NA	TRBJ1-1	TGTGCCAGCAGTACGCAGGGTATCATGAACACTGAAGCTTTCTTT	CASSTQGIMNTEAFF
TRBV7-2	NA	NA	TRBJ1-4	TGTGCCAGCAGCTTTGGGGTTAGTGAAAAACTGTTTTTT	CASSFGVSEKLFF
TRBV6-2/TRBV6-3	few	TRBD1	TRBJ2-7	TGTGCCAGCAGTCCGACAGGGTCCGACTACGAGCAGTACTTC	CASSPTGSDYEQYF
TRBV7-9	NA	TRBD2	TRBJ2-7	TGTGCCAGCAGGCCTTCTAGCGGGGGGCTGGACTACGAGCAGTACTTC	CASRPSSGGLDYEQYF
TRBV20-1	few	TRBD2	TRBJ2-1	TGCAGTGCGGAGCCGGGACTAGCGGGGAATGAGCAGTTCTTC	CSAEPGLAGNEQFF
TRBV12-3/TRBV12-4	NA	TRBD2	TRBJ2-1	TGTGCCAGCAATTTGGGACTAGCGGAATACAATGAGCAGTTCTTC	CASNLGLAEYNEQFF
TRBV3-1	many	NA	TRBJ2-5	TGTGCCAGCAGCACCTCCGGGGCTCAAGAGACCCAGTACTTC	CASSTSGAQETQYF
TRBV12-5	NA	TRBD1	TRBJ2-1	TGTGCTAGTGGTGCAACCTGGGCCATAAAGGGACAGGGGGACGCTTGGTTCTTC	CASGATWAIKGQGDAWFF
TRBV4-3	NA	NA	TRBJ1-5	TGCGCCAGCAGCCAAGTGATTGGGGGCGATAGCAATCAGCCCCAGCATTTT	CASSQVIGGDSNQPQHF
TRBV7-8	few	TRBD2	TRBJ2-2	TGTGCCAGCAGCTCCCCTGTAGTCGCGGGGGAAGTCGGGGAGCTGTTTTTT	CASSSPVVAGEVGELFF